Below are 31 T cell receptor beta chains sequenced from a single sample in a study of T-cell memory formation after mild COVID-19. TCRdb itself ran the 5' RACE reads through MiXCR, one entry per CDR3 protein. The sample holds about 250,000 distinct CDR3 sequences; 15% to 19% are singletons and the top ten take 2% to 2.5%. Sequenced sample: PBMCs or a T cell subset sorted from them (not recorded which). The receptors were gathered from an adult woman who had mild COVID-19 (a few samples of this study predate the infection). Cell type and time point are not known.

This clonotype has at least ten counts. The chain has TRBV5-1 and TRBJ1-1; 7 nucleotides agree with TRBD1. The CDR3 is made up of 14 amino acids. J was trimmed by 0 bases and V by 3 bases; bases with no gene match: 2. Germline loops: CDR1 SGHRS, CDR2 YFSETQ. CDR3 nucleotide sequence: TGCGCCAGCAGCTCGACAGGGATGAACACTGAAGCTTTCTTT. It encodes CASSSTGMNTEAFF.

This clonotype was seen more than once but under ten times. J is TRBJ1-1 and V is TRBV29-1, with 8 positions matching TRBD1. The CDR3 consists of 13 residues. Losses at the gene ends were 4 bases for V and 4 bases for J; bases not matched to a gene: 5. Germline CDR1 SQVTM, CDR2 ANQGSEA. CDR3 sequence reads: CSVVVQGATEAFF. The CDR3 coding sequence is TGCAGCGTTGTGGTTCAGGGGGCCACTGAAGCTTTCTTT.

The chain is built from TRBV25-1 and TRBJ2-4; no definite D call. The V end was cut by 6 bases, the J end by 0 bases, with 18 bases between. CDR1 and CDR2 from the germline V gene are MGHDK and SYGVNS. The CDR3 extends over 17 amino acids. The CDR3 here is CASSPSAVPLAKNIQYF. In nucleotides, the CDR3 is TGTGCCAGCAGCCCCTCTGCCGTCCCCCTAGCCAAAAACATTCAGTACTTC.

This clonotype was observed at least ten times. This rearrangement joins TRBV20-1 to TRBJ2-7; D not certain. Trimming took 2 bases from V and 2 from J, leaving 10 bases between them. The CDR3 has 13 residues. Germline V gene lookup returns CDR1 DFQATT and CDR2 SNEGSKA (reference sequence). In DNA, the CDR3 is TGCAGTGCTAGATCACCAGGAGCCTACGAGCAGTACTTC. Amino acids: CSARSPGAYEQYF.

The J gene is TRBJ2-7, the V gene TRBV12-3 or TRBV12-4; 8 bases align to TRBD2. The CDR3 sequence is 14 residues long. V dropped 1 base and J dropped 5; count of bases not matched to a gene: 4. DNA for the CDR3: TGTGCCAGCAGTTTAGGGGGGACTAGTAACGAGCAGTACTTC. Its translation is CASSLGGTSNEQYF.

This clonotype was observed a few times. This chain joins TRBV7-9 and TRBJ1-2, with unresolved D. Germline-derived CDR1 and CDR2 are SEHNR and FQNEAQ (reference sequence). The CDR3 contains 14 residues. Trimming stripped 8 bases from V and 5 bases from J, with 18 bases between. The CDR3 spells CASAPEGGGYGYTF. CDR3 sequence (DNA): TGTGCCAGCGCACCTGAGGGCGGAGGATATGGCTACACCTTC. Full variable domain (missing parts from reference TRBV7-9 and TRBJ1-2): DTGVSQNPRHKITKRGQNVTFRCDPISEHNRLYWYRQTLGQGPEFLTYFQNEAQLEKSRLLSDRFSAERPKGSFSTLEIQRTEQGDSAMYLCASAPEGGGYGYTFGSGTRLTVV.

This clonotype has just a few counts. The rearrangement uses TRBV3-1 and TRBJ2-7; D is uncertain. This CDR3 spans 12 amino acids. Between the trimmed V and J ends, which lost 6 bases and 3 bases, there was a span of 9 bases. Germline V gives CDR1 LGHDT, CDR2 YNNKEL (reference sequence). The CDR3 DNA is TGTGCCAGCAGTTTTGCGGACTACGAGCAGTACTTC. It is translated as CASSFADYEQYF.

V gene TRBV7-8 combines with J gene TRBJ2-2; 14 bases map to TRBD2. The junction had 2 bases not matched to a gene; V was cut back by 7 bases and J by 1 base. Germline lookup yields CDR1 SGHVS and CDR2 FQNEAQ. The CDR3 is 16 amino acids. The CDR3 nucleotides read TGTGCCAGCAAAGGGACTAGCGGGGGGAACACCGGGGAGCTGTTTTTT. This translates into CASKGTSGGNTGELFF.

The sample holds a few counts of this clonotype. The rearrangement joins TRBV12-3 or TRBV12-4 to TRBJ2-2; TRBD1 or TRBD2 may be the D gene (6 bases each). The CDR3 sequence is 17 residues long. The V end lost 6 bases, the J end lost 5 bases, and 22 bases lay between the germline ends. CDR3 amino acids: CASSPPGGGGYTGELFF. The CDR3 bases are TGTGCCAGCAGCCCTCCCGGAGGGGGAGGCTATACCGGGGAGCTGTTTTTT.

The chain has TRBV5-1 and TRBJ1-5; unclear D gene. Germline V CDR1 and CDR2: SGHRS, YFSETQ. The CDR3 has 13 amino acids. Trimming left V 7 bases short and J 0 bases short, with 8 bases between. The CDR3 DNA reads as TGCGCCAGCGGGAGTCGTAGCAATCAGCCCCAGCATTTT. This translates into CASGSRSNQPQHF.

This clonotype appeared many times. This chain connects TRBV7-3 to TRBJ2-2; 8 positions agree with TRBD1. This CDR3 spans 13 amino acids. V lost 5 bases and J lost 5; bases outside the gene matches: 1. Looked up from germline, CDR1 is SGHTA and CDR2 is FQGTGA. The CDR3 DNA follows: TGTGCCAGCAGCCGGACAGGGACCGGGGAGCTGTTTTTT. Protein sequence: CASSRTGTGELFF.

The DNA of the CDR3 is TGCGCCAGCAGAAGTGAATTCTACGAGCAGTACTTC. It encodes CASRSEFYEQYF. The chain joins TRBV5-1 to TRBJ2-7, with unresolved D. The germline V gene encodes CDR1 SGHRS and CDR2 YFSETQ. V was clipped by 5 bases and J by 3 bases, with 9 bases between them. This CDR3 region has 12 residues.

This clonotype has at least ten counts. The chain is built from TRBV5-1 and TRBJ2-7, with a possible D match to TRBD1 (6 bases). With 0 bases removed from V and 2 bases from J, the gap between germline ends came to 12 bases. CDR3 length equals 15 residues. Germline lookup yields CDR1 SGHRS and CDR2 YFSETQ. The CDR3 protein is CASSLAGEPPYEQYF. The CDR3 nucleotides are TGCGCCAGCAGCTTGGCAGGGGAACCACCCTACGAGCAGTACTTC. Looking up the rest from reference TRBV5-1 and TRBJ2-7 gives the full variable domain: KAGVTQTPRYLIKTRGQQVTLSCSPISGHRSVSWYQQTPGQGLQFLFEYFSETQRNKGNFPGRFSGRQFSNSRSEMNVSTLELGDSALYLCASSLAGEPPYEQYFGPGTRLTVT.

This clonotype has at least ten counts. The rearrangement uses TRBV5-1 and TRBJ2-1, with D perhaps TRBD2 (5 bases). The germline V gene encodes CDR1 SGHRS and CDR2 YFSETQ. The CDR3 spans 12 residues. Trimming left V 4 bases short and J 7 bases short, with 9 bases between. DNA of the CDR3: TGCGCCAGCAGCCCGGGATTTAATGAGCAGTTCTTC. Residues: CASSPGFNEQFF.

This clonotype has more than one count but fewer than ten. CDR3 coding DNA: TGCAGTGCTAGAGATGGAGGTCGCAATGAGCAGTTCTTC. Residues: CSARDGGRNEQFF. The V call is TRBV20-1, the J call TRBJ2-1; possible D gene TRBD2, 5 bases. Deletions cut 0 bases from V and 6 bases from J, with 9 bases between. The CDR3 is 13 residues long. Looked up from germline, CDR1 is DFQATT and CDR2 is SNEGSKA (reference sequence).

The chain links TRBV5-5 to TRBJ1-2; D remains unclear. There are 15 residues in the CDR3. CDR1 is SGHKS, CDR2 YYEKEE, per germline (reference sequence). V gave up 4 bases and J gave up 5 bases, with 18 bases separating them. In DNA, the CDR3 is TGTGCCAGCAGCCTATCGGTAGTAAACGCTTATGGCTACACCTTC. Amino acid sequence: CASSLSVVNAYGYTF.

The table lists this clonotype with many counts. This chain connects TRBV5-5 to TRBJ2-1; perhaps TRBD1 as D (6 bases). This CDR3 contains 15 residues. Germline CDR1 and CDR2: SGHKS and YYEKEE (reference sequence). V was cut by 1 base and J by 0 bases, with 8 bases left in between. The CDR3 is CASSLSGASYNEQFF. CDR3 nucleotide sequence: TGTGCCAGCAGCTTGTCAGGGGCCTCCTACAATGAGCAGTTCTTC.

This clonotype was counted a few times. J is TRBJ2-3 and V is TRBV5-1, with D tentatively TRBD1 (6 bases). The V and J ends lost 5 bases and 1 base respectively, with 11 bases between them. From germline, CDR1 is SGHRS and CDR2 YFSETQ. The length of the CDR3 is 14 residues. The CDR3 region is CASRGRGGTDTQYF. The CDR3 DNA reads TGCGCCAGCAGGGGCAGGGGAGGCACAGATACGCAGTATTTT.

V gene TRBV5-6 combines with J gene TRBJ2-5; D unclear. The CDR3 is 14 residues long. The germline V and J ends were trimmed by 4 bases and 0 bases, with 10 bases remaining between them. The V gene's germline CDR1 is SGHDT and CDR2 YYEEEE. CDR3 coding DNA: TGTGCCAGCAGCCTCGGTAGCCACCAAGAGACCCAGTACTTC. Protein: CASSLGSHQETQYF.

The CDR3 DNA is TGCAGTGCTGAGGGACAGGGTTATCCTTCCCTCCACTTT. Translation: CSAEGQGYPSLHF. V usage is TRBV20-1 and J usage is TRBJ1-6, with 9 nucleotides matching TRBD1. The CDR3 runs to 13 residues. Germline CDR1 and CDR2: DFQATT and SNEGSKA (reference sequence). V was pared by 5 bases and J by 14 bases, with 10 bases of the junction left unmatched.

This clonotype was recorded a few times. The V gene is TRBV15, the J gene TRBJ2-5, with 7 bases identical to TRBD2. V trimming: 9 bases; J trimming: 5 bases; junction bases outside the gene matches: 18. The V gene's germline CDR1 is LNHNV and CDR2 YYDKDF (reference sequence). CDR3 size: 16 residues. The CDR3 region is CATSPRDYPSRETQYF. The CDR3 coding sequence is TGTGCCACTAGCCCCAGGGACTACCCCTCCCGGGAGACCCAGTACTTC.

This clonotype was seen a few times. V usage is TRBV14 and J usage is TRBJ2-3, with 9 bases aligning to TRBD2. This CDR3 comprises 17 residues. The V and J ends lost 4 bases and 6 bases, in that order; junction bases with no gene match: 14. The germline V gene has CDR1 SGHDN and CDR2 FVKESK. CDR3 loop: CASSRRGLAIPGDTQYF. In nucleotides, the CDR3 is TGTGCCAGCAGCCGCCGGGGACTAGCTATCCCGGGGGATACGCAGTATTTT.

A few counts support this clonotype. The gene calls are TRBV9 and TRBJ1-1; D is ambiguous. The CDR3 loop spans 12 amino acids. Germline V lookup: CDR1 SGDLS, CDR2 YYNGEE. The V end lost 0 bases, the J end lost 10 bases, and 10 bases lay between the germline ends. The DNA for the CDR3 is TGTGCCAGCAGCGTAGTCGAGGAGGGAGCTTTCTTT. Translating gives CASSVVEEGAFF.

The V gene is TRBV2, the J gene TRBJ2-4; D might be TRBD1 or TRBD2, each matching 5 bases. Germline-derived CDR1 and CDR2 are SNHLY and FYNNEI. V was pared by 8 bases and J by 8 bases, with 13 bases between. This CDR3 comprises 12 residues. DNA for the CDR3: TGTGCCAGCGGCGAAAGGGACGACATTCAGTACTTC. Protein sequence: CASGERDDIQYF.

This clonotype has only a few counts. This chain connects TRBV5-1 to TRBJ2-1, with 7 positions matching TRBD1. This CDR3 has 12 amino acids. The germline CDR1 and CDR2 sequences are SGHRS and YFSETQ. The J segment lost 7 bases and the V segment lost 7 bases, leaving 5 bases of the junction unmatched. The CDR3 spells CASRVTGNEQFF. The CDR3 region has the DNA TGCGCCAGCCGAGTGACAGGGAATGAGCAGTTCTTC.

This clonotype showed up just a few times. The gene calls are TRBV5-5 and TRBJ2-3; TRBD2 agrees at 10 bases. The CDR3 loop spans 15 amino acids. The germline V gene encodes CDR1 SGHKS and CDR2 YYEKEE (reference sequence). V was clipped by 6 bases and J by 4 bases; unmatched bases: 8. Here the CDR3 reads CASTPSGGGADTQYF. The CDR3 nucleotides are TGTGCCAGCACGCCGAGCGGGGGGGGCGCAGATACGCAGTATTTT. Variable domain in full (rest from reference TRBV5-5 and TRBJ2-3): DAGVTQSPTHLIKTRGQQVTLRCSPISGHKSVSWYQQVLGQGPQFIFQYYEKEERGRGNFPDRFSARQFPNYSSELNVNALLLGDSALYLCASTPSGGGADTQYFGPGTRLTVL.

This clonotype was seen only a few times. V is TRBV2 and J is TRBJ2-7; weak D call: TRBD2 (6 bases). The germline V gene has CDR1 SNHLY and CDR2 FYNNEI. The length of the CDR3 is 17 residues. Trimming stripped 6 bases from V and 2 bases from J, with 23 bases between. CDR3 sequence: CASRAGLLQPNPYEQYF. In nucleotides, the CDR3 is TGTGCCAGCAGGGCGGGACTGCTCCAGCCCAATCCCTACGAGCAGTACTTC.

Here the CDR3 reads CASSGGGSTDTQYF. The CDR3 coding sequence is TGTGCCAGCAGCGGAGGGGGTAGCACAGATACGCAGTATTTT. The chain couples TRBV9 to TRBJ2-3, with D possibly matching TRBD1 (6 bases). CDR3 length: 14 amino acids. V was pared by 3 bases and J by 0 bases, with 8 bases between. Germline values: CDR1 SGDLS, CDR2 YYNGEE. Full variable domain (missing parts from reference TRBV9 and TRBJ2-3): DSGVTQTPKHLITATGQRVTLRCSPRSGDLSVYWYQQSLDQGLQFLIQYYNGEERAKGNILERFSAQQFPDLHSELNLSSLELGDSALYFCASSGGGSTDTQYFGPGTRLTVL.

This clonotype was recorded many times. This chain connects TRBV29-1 to TRBJ2-7; 8 bases are shared with TRBD1. This CDR3 spans 13 amino acids. CDR1 is SQVTM and CDR2 is ANQGSEA in the germline V gene. After removal of 7 bases from V and 3 bases from J, the junction contained 8 bases not matched to a gene. DNA for the CDR3: TGCAGCGCTACAGGGGGATCTCGCTACGAGCAGTACTTC. It yields the protein CSATGGSRYEQYF.

The genes are TRBV6-2 or TRBV6-3 and TRBJ2-1, with 12 bases that match TRBD2. The V gene's germline CDR1 is MNHEY and CDR2 SVGEGT. CDR3 size: 14 residues. Trimming at V came to 6 bases and at J to 6 bases, leaving 3 bases not matched to a gene. The CDR3 loop reads CASSLAGGPNEQFF. CDR3 DNA sequence: TGTGCCAGCAGCCTAGCGGGGGGGCCCAATGAGCAGTTCTTC.

The chain employs TRBV7-2 and TRBJ2-1; 11 bases match TRBD2. Per germline, CDR1 SGHTA and CDR2 FQGNSA. The CDR3 contains 18 residues. V lost 1 base, J lost 0 bases, and 5 bases stayed unmatched. The CDR3 reads CASSLESSGGSSYNEQFF. The DNA of the CDR3 is TGTGCCAGCAGCTTAGAATCTAGCGGGGGGAGCTCCTACAATGAGCAGTTCTTC.